The T cell receptor (beta chain) described here comes from a study of vaccination and CD4 T cells after COVID-19. Sequencing of cultured CD4+ T cell DNA used the Oncomine TCR Beta short-read assay. TCRdb used MiXCR to reprocess the PCR reads, holding one entry per CDR3 protein. Of around 19,000 distinct CDR3 sequences in the sample, roughly 37% were seen once. This clonotype was counted between two and nine times. Its antigen is currently unknown. The CDR3 has 15 residues. Trimming cost V 6 bases and J 0 bases; bases outside gene matches: 4. CDR1 LNHDA and CDR2 SQIVND come from the germline V gene (reference sequence). Sample treatment: approximately nine-day PBMC culture with coronavirus spike peptide pools or control peptides (ViraFEST assay).

The receptor's source is a human donor who received a COVID-19 vaccine. V usage is TRBV19 and J usage is TRBJ1-1; 10 bases agree with TRBD1. The specimen comprised CD4+ T cells from blood, cultured in vitro, sampled before SARS-CoV-2 vaccination. In DNA form, the CDR3 reads TGTGCCAGTAGAGACAGGGGGCGCGTGAACACTGAAGCTTTCTTT. Its translation is CASRDRGRVNTEAFF. Complete variable domain (other parts from reference TRBV19 and TRBJ1-1): DGGITQSPKYLFRKEGQNVTLSCEQNLNHDAMYWYRQDPGQGLRLIYYSQIVNDFQKGDIAEGYSVSREKKESFPLTVTSAQKNPTAFYLCASRDRGRVNTEAFFGQGTRLTVV.